This TCR beta chain appears in the sequencing data of a study of T cells in localized non-small cell lung cancer. Overall study findings and caveats: Exceeding tumor, uninvolved adjacent lung had the highest T cell clonality.

Points on this clone: Its specificity is not known.

Looked up from germline, CDR1 is MDHEN and CDR2 is SYDVKM. The length of the CDR3 is 16 residues. The V segment lost 1 base and the J segment 0 bases; nucleotides outside the gene matches: 5. TCRdb's table, derived via immunoSEQ multiplex PCR, lists solely in-frame clones and lacks some. The sample comprises 20,000 to 25,000 clones, roughly 91% of which are singletons, and approximately 12% rests with the top ten. The sequencing used peripheral blood, collected before any cancer treatment. The chain recombines TRBV28 with TRBJ1-1; 7 bases agree with TRBD1. This receptor was identified in a male donor aged 60 or over with stage I lung adenocarcinoma. CDR3 sequence reads: CASSLSGTVVNTEAFF. The CDR3 DNA reads TGTGCCAGCAGTTTATCCGGGACAGTGGTGAACACTGAAGCTTTCTTT.